These 30 T cell receptor beta chains were sequenced from one sample in a study of CD8+CD57+ T cells in acquired aplastic anemia (dated by TCRdb to the late 2010s). Sequencing was carried out with an Illumina HiSeq 2000. Genomic DNA served as template for TCR beta VDJ combination and CDR3 sequence profiling. Using fastp at Q25 and MiXCR, TCRdb reprocessed the public reads and kept productive beta chains. Duplicate CDR3 protein sequences are folded into a single record with the most common DNA and genes. This sample gives under 200,000 distinct CDR3 sequences in total; about 48% of them show up just once. The top ten hold about 1.1% of the sample. Sample: sorted CD4+, CD8+, or CD8+CD57+ T cells (not recorded which) from PBMCs. These receptors originate from a human donor in good health.

The CDR3 nucleotides read TGTGCCAGCAGCTTAGATCGGGGGGCTGGCTACACCTTC. It yields the protein CASSLDRGAGYTF. The rearrangement links TRBV7-8 to TRBJ1-2, with D perhaps matching TRBD1 (6 bases). The CDR3 runs to 13 residues. Germline V CDR1 and CDR2: SGHVS, FQNEAQ. Between the trimmed V and J ends, which lost 1 base and 7 bases, there was a span of 10 bases.

The J gene is TRBJ2-6, the V gene TRBV10-3; possible D gene TRBD1, 5 bases. The CDR3 loop spans 15 amino acids. Trimming left V 0 bases short and J 2 bases short, with 5 bases between. Germline V gene lookup returns CDR1 ENHRY and CDR2 SYGVKD. CDR3 residues: CAISESTAGANVLTF. CDR3 sequence (DNA): TGTGCCATCAGTGAGTCGACAGCTGGGGCCAACGTCCTGACTTTC.

This clonotype was seen just once. Relative to the germline gene, one junction end is altered; a read error may explain this. The J gene is TRBJ2-7, the V gene TRBV2; D unresolved. Germline values: CDR1 SNHLY, CDR2 FYNNEI. The CDR3 length is 14 residues. The DNA for the CDR3 is TGTGCCACCAGTATCCACGGCCCCCCATCCGAGCAGTACTTC. Its protein product is CATSIHGPPSEQYF. The full variable domain, with the rest looked up from reference TRBV2 and TRBJ2-7, is EPEVTQTPSHQVTQMGQEVILRCVPISNHLYFYWYRQILGQKVEFLVSFYNNEISEKSEIFDDQFSVERPDGSNFTLKIRSTKLEDSAMYFCATSIHGPPSEQYFGPGTRLTVT.

The chain has TRBV2 and TRBJ2-6; TRBD1 might be the D (5 bases). Germline V gene data show CDR1 as SNHLY and CDR2 as FYNNEI. The CDR3 extends over 17 amino acids. Trimming pared 6 bases from V and 0 bases from J, leaving 15 bases between. The CDR3 protein is CASRRIRGVSGANVLTF. CDR3 in DNA: TGTGCCAGCAGGCGCATAAGGGGTGTCTCTGGGGCCAACGTCCTGACTTTC.

This clonotype occurred many times. J is TRBJ1-1 and V is TRBV14; D is unresolved. The length of the CDR3 is 12 residues. The V gene lost 8 bases and the J gene lost 6 bases, with 13 bases spanning the gap. CDR1 SGHDN and CDR2 FVKESK come from the germline V gene. The DNA for the CDR3 is TGTGCCAGCGGCTTTCTGGGAGCTGAAGCTTTCTTT. Its translation is CASGFLGAEAFF.

This clonotype was counted once. This chain links TRBV20-1 with TRBJ2-7; the match to TRBD2 covers 9 bases. The DNA end is a closer match to TRBJ2-5, so the J assignment may be wrong. From germline, CDR1 is DFQATT and CDR2 SNEGSKA (reference sequence). This CDR3 spans 16 amino acids. CDR3 in DNA: TGCAGTGCCCCTAGGGGGGCGACTAGCGGAGGGGAGACCCAGTACTTC. It codes for CSAPRGATSGGETQYF.

The rearrangement joins TRBV7-9 to TRBJ2-7; D unclear. The CDR3 contains 12 residues. Trimming removed 2 bases from V and 6 bases from J, with 8 bases in between. The germline V gene encodes CDR1 SEHNR and CDR2 FQNEAQ (reference sequence). CDR3 nucleotide sequence: TGTGCCAGCAGCTTATCCGGGTTCGAGCAGTACTTC. Protein: CASSLSGFEQYF.

This clonotype was recorded at least ten times. The rearrangement joins TRBV20-1 to TRBJ2-7; 8 nucleotides agree with TRBD1. The CDR3 is made up of 15 amino acids. Germline V gene data show CDR1 as DFQATT and CDR2 as SNEGSKA (reference sequence). The J segment lost 4 bases and the V segment lost 1 base, leaving 9 bases of the junction unmatched. The CDR3, as DNA: TGCAGTGCTAGAGCCAATACAGGGGGTAGGTACGAGCAGTACTTC. The encoded protein is CSARANTGGRYEQYF.

This clonotype appeared many times. V is TRBV20-1 and J is TRBJ2-3; a possible D gene is TRBD1 (6 bases). Trimming shortened V by 0 bases and J by 1 base, and 14 bases separated the two germline ends. CDR1 DFQATT and CDR2 SNEGSKA come from the germline V gene (reference sequence). The CDR3 loop spans 16 amino acids. The CDR3 nucleotides read TGCAGTGCTAGAGATTTTGGGGCAGGGGGCACAGATACGCAGTATTTT. Protein sequence: CSARDFGAGGTDTQYF.

V and J are TRBV10-3 and TRBJ1-2; no reliable D call. Germline CDR1 ENHRY, CDR2 SYGVKD. Deletions cut 4 bases from V and 8 bases from J, with 14 bases between. CDR3 size: 13 residues. This CDR3 is CAISGTPSEGYTF. The CDR3 DNA is TGTGCCATCAGTGGGACCCCTTCGGAAGGCTACACCTTC.

This chain joins TRBV7-3 and TRBJ1-5; possible D gene TRBD1, 6 bases. The CDR3 is 14 residues long. Germline V lookup: CDR1 SGHTA, CDR2 FQGTGA. The V end lost 2 bases, the J end lost 4 bases, and 9 bases lay between the germline ends. CDR3 in DNA: TGTGCCAGCAGCTTAGGGACACCTAATCAGCCCCAGCATTTT. This sequence encodes CASSLGTPNQPQHF.

This clonotype was found once. The V and J genes are TRBV19 and TRBJ2-5; maybe TRBD1 (6 bases). The germline CDR1 and CDR2 sequences are LNHDA and SQIVND (reference sequence). V lost 5 bases and J 5 bases, leaving 21 bases between the germline ends. The CDR3 spans 16 residues. The CDR3 is CASSLGQSVLGETQYF. CDR3 sequence (DNA): TGTGCCAGTAGTTTAGGACAGTCGGTTCTCGGGGAGACCCAGTACTTC. Together with reference TRBV19 and TRBJ2-5, the CDR3 gives the full variable domain: DGGITQSPKYLFRKEGQNVTLSCEQNLNHDAMYWYRQDPGQGLRLIYYSQIVNDFQKGDIAEGYSVSREKKESFPLTVTSAQKNPTAFYLCASSLGQSVLGETQYFGPGTRLLVL.

The V call is TRBV2, the J call TRBJ2-3, with a tentative D call TRBD2 (6 bases). Per germline, CDR1 SNHLY and CDR2 FYNNEI. The V and J ends lost 2 bases and 3 bases respectively, with 24 bases between them. The CDR3 is 19 residues long. The DNA for the CDR3 is TGTGCCAGCAGTGAATTACGTTCGGAGGGAAGGGGCGGTACAGATACGCAGTATTTT. This codes for CASSELRSEGRGGTDTQYF. Full variable domain (remainder filled in from reference TRBV2 and TRBJ2-3): EPEVTQTPSHQVTQMGQEVILRCVPISNHLYFYWYRQILGQKVEFLVSFYNNEISEKSEIFDDQFSVERPDGSNFTLKIRSTKLEDSAMYFCASSELRSEGRGGTDTQYFGPGTRLTVL.

The chain carries TRBV7-6 and TRBJ2-7, with 8 bases fitting TRBD1. The DNA end is a closer match to TRBJ2-1, so the J assignment may be wrong. CDR1 and CDR2 from the germline V gene are SGHVS and FNYEAQ. The CDR3 has 14 amino acids. CDR3 loop: CASSNRDRLNEQFF. CDR3 DNA sequence: TGTGCCAGCAGCAACCGGGACAGGCTGAATGAGCAGTTCTTC.

Concerning this clonotype itself: This may come from a read error, since a much larger clone is one base off. The genes are TRBV2 and TRBJ2-3, with 8 nucleotides matching TRBD1. CDR1 and CDR2 (germline): SNHLY, FYNNEI. The CDR3 spans 15 residues. The CDR3 DNA is TGTGCCAGCAGTGACAGGGGGCAATTGACAGGTACGCAGTATTTT. Its translation is CASSDRGQLTGTQYF.

For the CDR3, the DNA is TGCAGCGTTTATGGACAGGTTCTTAAGAATGGCTACACCTTC. This gives the protein CSVYGQVLKNGYTF. J is TRBJ1-2 and V is TRBV29-1, with 7 bases identical to TRBD1. Germline CDR1 reads SQVTM; CDR2 reads ANQGSEA. The CDR3 extends over 14 amino acids. With V trimmed by 5 bases and J by 6 bases, 12 bases remained unmatched. Complete variable domain (other parts from reference TRBV29-1 and TRBJ1-2): SAVISQKPSRDICQRGTSLTIQCQVDSQVTMMFWYRQQPGQSLTLIATANQGSEATYESGFVIDKFPISRPNLTFSTLTVSNMSPEDSSIYLCSVYGQVLKNGYTFGSGTRLTVV.

This chain connects TRBV20-1 to TRBJ1-2; possible D gene TRBD1, 6 bases. Trimming cost V 3 bases and J 7 bases, with 12 bases left between them. Germline V gives CDR1 DFQATT, CDR2 SNEGSKA (reference sequence). This CDR3 region has 12 residues. The chain's CDR3 is CSASAGGGGYTF. The CDR3 DNA is TGCAGTGCTAGTGCGGGGGGCGGTGGCTACACCTTC.

On this clonotype: A much bigger clone sits one base away, suggesting this may be a read error. This chain links TRBV19 with TRBJ2-2, with a weak D call TRBD2 (6 bases). Deletions cut 5 bases from V and 1 base from J, with 14 bases between. The germline V gene has CDR1 LNHDA and CDR2 SQIVND (reference sequence). This CDR3 comprises 16 residues. The CDR3 region is CASSVVGGRNTGELFF. CDR3 DNA sequence: TGTGCCAGTAGTGTAGTGGGGGGAAGGAACACCGGGGAGCTGTTTTTT.

The CDR3 bases are TGTGCCAGCAGTTCTCCGACCCTCCTGGGAGGGGTCGGACTGAACACTGAAGCTTTCTTT. Its translation is CASSSPTLLGGVGLNTEAFF. J is TRBJ1-1 and V is TRBV12-3 or TRBV12-4; a weak D match, TRBD1 (5 bases). Deletions cut 4 bases from V and 0 bases from J, with 27 bases between. The CDR3 has 20 residues.

The chain combines TRBV7-2 with TRBJ2-7; TRBD1 agrees at 7 bases. Trimming took 0 bases from V and 2 from J; bases not matched to a gene: 7. Germline values: CDR1 SGHTA, CDR2 FQGNSA. The CDR3 runs 16 residues. CDR3 coding DNA: TGTGCCAGCAGCTTAGCTTTGGGACAGTCCACCTACGAGCAGTACTTC. Its translation is CASSLALGQSTYEQYF.

CDR3 sequence reads: CASSPRGQSTDTQYF. CDR3 DNA sequence: TGTGCCAGCAGCCCCCGTGGACAAAGCACAGATACGCAGTATTTT. This chain joins TRBV12-3 or TRBV12-4 and TRBJ2-3; D is possibly TRBD1 (5 bases). The V gene lost 6 bases and the J gene lost 0 bases, with 13 bases spanning the gap. The CDR3 consists of 15 residues.

The table lists this clonotype with many counts. The rearrangement links TRBV9 to TRBJ1-5, with D maybe TRBD1 (6 bases). The V and J ends lost 0 bases and 5 bases respectively, with 24 bases between them. CDR1 is SGDLS, CDR2 YYNGEE, per germline. There are 19 residues in the CDR3. The CDR3 spells CASSVGGGHGRDWDQPQHF. In DNA, the CDR3 is TGTGCCAGCAGCGTAGGAGGGGGTCACGGCAGGGATTGGGATCAGCCCCAGCATTTT.

This clonotype was seen at least ten times. V and J are TRBV7-8 and TRBJ2-7, with 8 bases identical to TRBD2. The germline V gene encodes CDR1 SGHVS and CDR2 FQNEAQ. This CDR3 is built from 14 residues. The V segment lost 3 bases and the J segment 2 bases; nucleotides outside the gene matches: 3. This CDR3 is CASSFREGAYEQYF. CDR3 coding DNA: TGTGCCAGCAGCTTTCGGGAGGGGGCCTACGAGCAGTACTTC.

This clonotype occurred many times. The chain links TRBV12-3 or TRBV12-4 to TRBJ2-3; D may be TRBD2 (5 bases). The CDR3 length is 15 residues. Trimming took 0 bases from V and 4 from J, leaving 11 bases between them. CDR3 amino acids: CASSLAGVWADTQYF. CDR3 coding DNA: TGTGCCAGCAGTTTAGCGGGAGTTTGGGCAGATACGCAGTATTTT.

This clonotype showed up many times. This rearrangement joins TRBV11-2 to TRBJ2-1; a possible D gene is TRBD2 (5 bases). The CDR3 length is 17 residues. Germline assignment: CDR1 SGHAT and CDR2 FQNNGV. V dropped 4 bases and J dropped 5 bases, with 21 bases sitting between them. The CDR3 DNA reads TGTGCCAGCAGCTCCCGGGCTGCGAGCGGAGCAGACAATGAGCAGTTCTTC. Translation: CASSSRAASGADNEQFF.

By proportion, this clonotype is medium-sized (0.01 to 0.1%). V is TRBV9 and J is TRBJ1-1; unclear D gene. This CDR3 has 12 residues. Trimming pared 3 bases from V and 1 base from J, leaving 4 bases between. Germline lookup yields CDR1 SGDLS and CDR2 YYNGEE. The DNA of the CDR3 is TGTGCCAGCAGCGGATCGAACACTGAAGCTTTCTTT. Protein product: CASSGSNTEAFF.

CDR3: CASRARTVDTGELFF. The CDR3 nucleotides read TGTGCCAGCAGAGCACGTACAGTGGACACCGGGGAGCTGTTTTTT. The chain uses TRBV2 and TRBJ2-2; no clear D gene. The germline V and J ends were trimmed by 6 bases and 3 bases, with 14 bases remaining between them. This CDR3 contains 15 residues. Per germline, CDR1 SNHLY and CDR2 FYNNEI.

Details on this clonotype: A much larger clonotype is one base distant, so this may be a read error. The V call is TRBV5-1, the J call TRBJ2-1; TRBD1 is a possible D gene (6 bases). Between the trimmed V and J ends, which lost 4 bases and 7 bases, there was a span of 12 bases. CDR3 length: 13 amino acids. Germline CDR1 is SGHRS and CDR2 is YFSETQ. This CDR3 reads CASSIPGANEQFF. CDR3 in DNA: TGCGCCAGCAGCATTCCAGGGGCTAATGAGCAGTTCTTC. The whole variable domain, remainder taken from reference TRBV5-1 and TRBJ2-1, is KAGVTQTPRYLIKTRGQQVTLSCSPISGHRSVSWYQQTPGQGLQFLFEYFSETQRNKGNFPGRFSGRQFSNSRSEMNVSTLELGDSALYLCASSIPGANEQFFGPGTRLTVL.

The chain joins TRBV19 to TRBJ2-1, with 9 nucleotides matching TRBD1. Germline loops: CDR1 LNHDA, CDR2 SQIVND (reference sequence). Losses at the gene ends were 5 bases for V and 7 bases for J; bases not matched to a gene: 3. The CDR3 consists of 13 residues. CDR3 DNA sequence: TGTGCCAGTAGTGGACAGGGGTGGAATGAGCAGTTCTTC. Translation gives CASSGQGWNEQFF.

The chain couples TRBV10-3 to TRBJ2-3; D tentatively fits TRBD1 or TRBD2 (5 bases each). Trimming removed 7 bases at V and 9 bases at J, with 20 bases between. This CDR3 comprises 14 residues. CDR1 ENHRY and CDR2 SYGVKD come from the germline V gene. The CDR3, as DNA: TGTGCCATCACCCTCGATGGGGGATCAGCGACGCAGTATTTT. The encoded protein is CAITLDGGSATQYF.